These 21 T cell receptor beta chains were all obtained from the same sample, sequenced in a study of blood T cells in healthy people across ages (dated by TCRdb to between 2015 and 2016). Libraries were built with 5' RACE. A second PCR of about 7 to 12 cycles was run with a J-beta primer mix and a sample-barcoded 5' primer. The raw public reads went through TCRdb reprocessing: fastp at Q25, MiXCR clone calling, in-frame beta chains kept. CDR3 protein duplicates are merged, each entry listing the most common genes and DNA. This sample holds 1.8 million or so distinct CDR3 sequences; roughly 43% were observed only once. The top ten hold about 23% of the sample. Input material: blood. The source is a human donor in good health.

This chain connects TRBV5-1 to TRBJ1-2; D unclear. Trimming left V 0 bases short and J 7 bases short, with 16 bases between. CDR3 length: 15 amino acids. Germline V gene sequence: CDR1 SGHRS, CDR2 YFSETQ. The CDR3, as DNA: TGCGCCAGCAGCTTGGAGGGTAGGCTCAAGGGTGGCTACACCTTC. This translates into CASSLEGRLKGGYTF.

Details on this clonotype: This may stem from a read error, because a much larger clone lies one nucleotide away. CDR3 residues: CSVRHGGEATEAFF. The CDR3 region has the DNA TGCAGCGTACGTCATGGGGGCGAGGCCACTGAAGCTTTCTTT. The rearrangement uses TRBV20-1 and TRBJ1-1, with D possibly TRBD1 on 6 matching bases. The CDR3 runs to 14 residues. Germline CDR1 is DFQATT and CDR2 is SNEGSKA (reference sequence).

To note about this clonotype: One junction end disagrees with the germline gene, perhaps due to a read error. The chain combines TRBV27 with TRBJ1-5, with 12 nucleotides matching TRBD1. The CDR3 is 15 residues long. CDR1 is MNHEY and CDR2 is SMNVEV in the germline V gene (reference sequence). Here the CDR3 DNA reads TGTGCCAGCAGTTGGGGGACAGGGGGCGGTCAGCACCAGCATTTT. It encodes CASSWGTGGGQHQHF.

This chain joins TRBV29-1 and TRBJ2-6; no firm D call. V was pared by 3 bases and J by 1 base, with 16 bases between. There are 17 residues in the CDR3. Germline lookup yields CDR1 SQVTM and CDR2 ANQGSEA. CDR3 bases: TGCAGCGTTGAGGGATCCGAGTGGGCATCTGGGGCCAACGTCCTGACTTTC. This encodes CSVEGSEWASGANVLTF.

The gene calls are TRBV7-9 and TRBJ2-7; D gene uncertain. Germline CDR1 is SEHNR and CDR2 is FQNEAQ (reference sequence). With 3 bases removed from V and 6 bases from J, the gap between germline ends came to 12 bases. The CDR3 length is 13 residues. CDR3 protein: CASSFADQSEQYF. CDR3 nucleotide sequence: TGTGCCAGCAGCTTCGCGGACCAAAGCGAGCAGTACTTC. Supplemented by reference TRBV7-9 and TRBJ2-7, the full variable domain reads DTGVSQNPRHKITKRGQNVTFRCDPISEHNRLYWYRQTLGQGPEFLTYFQNEAQLEKSRLLSDRFSAERPKGSFSTLEIQRTEQGDSAMYLCASSFADQSEQYFGPGTRLTVT.

The table lists this clonotype with a few counts. The V gene is TRBV15, the J gene TRBJ2-1; D unresolved. Trimming shortened V by 0 bases and J by 0 bases, and 15 bases separated the two germline ends. The CDR3 loop spans 18 amino acids. Germline values: CDR1 LNHNV, CDR2 YYDKDF (reference sequence). The CDR3 reads CATSRDLEGMSSYNEQFF. Here the CDR3 DNA reads TGTGCCACCAGCAGAGATCTTGAAGGGATGAGCTCCTACAATGAGCAGTTCTTC.

This clonotype has a single count. The rearrangement links TRBV20-1 to TRBJ2-5, with D possibly TRBD2 on 5 matching bases. Germline V gene data show CDR1 as DFQATT and CDR2 as SNEGSKA (reference sequence). V dropped 4 bases and J dropped 8 bases, with 23 bases sitting between them. The CDR3 is 15 residues long. CDR3 sequence: CSATGTLTGKYTQYF. In DNA, the CDR3 is TGCAGTGCTACGGGAACCCTGACTGGGAAATATACCCAGTACTTC.

This clonotype was counted only a few times. This chain links TRBV15 with TRBJ2-3, with a possible D match to TRBD2 (5 bases). Trimming took 0 bases from V and 6 from J, leaving 13 bases between them. This CDR3 spans 15 amino acids. CDR1 and CDR2 (germline): LNHNV, YYDKDF (reference sequence). The CDR3 sequence is CATSRDLGRGDTQYF. The CDR3 DNA reads as TGTGCCACCAGCAGAGATCTCGGGCGAGGGGATACGCAGTATTTT.

This clonotype was seen at least ten times. The genes are TRBV29-1 and TRBJ1-1; the D gene is possibly TRBD1 (6 bases). V lost 5 bases, J lost 2 bases, and 27 bases lay in between. The CDR3 loop spans 18 amino acids. Per germline, CDR1 SQVTM and CDR2 ANQGSEA. CDR3 coding DNA: TGCAGCGTTACCGGGACAACCAATATTGAAGGCTCCAACACTGAAGCTTTCTTT. Amino acid sequence: CSVTGTTNIEGSNTEAFF.

The chain recombines TRBV7-9 with TRBJ2-1; 8 positions match TRBD2. Germline loops: CDR1 SEHNR, CDR2 FQNEAQ (reference sequence). This CDR3 has 13 amino acids. The junction had 11 bases not matched to a gene; V was cut back by 10 bases and J by 9 bases. CDR3 loop: CAIGLAGQSEQFF. CDR3 bases: TGTGCCATCGGACTAGCTGGGCAAAGTGAGCAGTTCTTC.

This clonotype has only a few counts. The chain uses TRBV7-9 and TRBJ1-1; D call uncertain. The CDR3 consists of 15 residues. Germline CDR1 reads SEHNR; CDR2 reads FQNEAQ (reference sequence). Trimming took 5 bases from V and 3 from J, leaving 16 bases between them. CDR3 DNA sequence: TGTGCCAGCAGCGAAGACTCCAGTGGGGACACTGAAGCTTTCTTT. Protein product: CASSEDSSGDTEAFF. The full variable domain, with the rest looked up from reference TRBV7-9 and TRBJ1-1, is DTGVSQNPRHKITKRGQNVTFRCDPISEHNRLYWYRQTLGQGPEFLTYFQNEAQLEKSRLLSDRFSAERPKGSFSTLEIQRTEQGDSAMYLCASSEDSSGDTEAFFGQGTRLTVV.

This clonotype was found a few times. CDR3 in DNA: TGTGCCAGCAGTGACAAAGGGGAAGAGACCCAGTACTTC. Translating it yields CASSDKGEETQYF. This chain links TRBV25-1 with TRBJ2-5; D is perhaps TRBD1 (5 bases). Trimming removed 3 bases at V and 3 bases at J, with 8 bases between. The CDR3 is 13 residues long. Germline V gene data show CDR1 as MGHDK and CDR2 as SYGVNS.

This clonotype was counted only a few times. This chain uses TRBV7-2 with TRBJ2-1; D not resolved. Deletions cut 0 bases from V and 10 bases from J, with 10 bases between. CDR3 length: 13 amino acids. Germline assignment: CDR1 SGHTA and CDR2 FQGNSA. The CDR3, as DNA: TGTGCCAGCAGCTTAGCAGGTACTCAGGAGCAGTTCTTC. This gives the protein CASSLAGTQEQFF.

The chain joins TRBV29-1 to TRBJ2-7, with 7 bases fitting TRBD2. The J call could be wrong; TRBJ2-5 is a better fit for the DNA end. Germline CDR1 SQVTM, CDR2 ANQGSEA. CDR3 length equals 13 residues. This CDR3 is CSVRTSPGGTQYF. The CDR3 nucleotides read TGCAGCGTCCGGACCTCCCCGGGGGGGACCCAGTACTTC.

The sample holds a few counts of this clonotype. The rearrangement joins TRBV6-4 to TRBJ2-5; tentative D call: TRBD2 (7 bases). The germline gives CDR1 MRHNA, CDR2 SNTAGT. CDR3 length: 15 residues. Trimming removed 5 bases from V and 4 bases from J, with 17 bases in between. CDR3 sequence (DNA): TGTGCCAGCAGTCTGGGAGGGGGGCGGGGAGAGACCCAGTACTTC. Amino acids: CASSLGGGRGETQYF.

The chain has TRBV15 and TRBJ2-5; D perhaps matches TRBD1 (6 bases). V shed 1 base and J shed 5 bases, with 14 bases lying between them. The germline V gene encodes CDR1 LNHNV and CDR2 YYDKDF (reference sequence). This CDR3 is built from 15 residues. The CDR3 nucleotides are TGTGCCACCAGCAGAGGCCGTGGGGGCGCGGAGACCCAGTACTTC. Its translation: CATSRGRGGAETQYF.

The V gene is TRBV28, the J gene TRBJ1-1, with unresolved D. The CDR3 runs 13 residues. V was pared by 4 bases and J by 3 bases, with 9 bases between. Germline assignment: CDR1 MDHEN and CDR2 SYDVKM. The CDR3 nucleotides read TGTGCCAGCAGTTACAGAGTTCACACTGAAGCTTTCTTT. Amino acids: CASSYRVHTEAFF.

Only a few counts were recorded for this clonotype. The rearrangement uses TRBV20-1 and TRBJ2-3; a weak D match, TRBD1 (7 bases). Germline-derived CDR1 and CDR2 are DFQATT and SNEGSKA (reference sequence). Trimming pared 6 bases from V and 5 bases from J, leaving 18 bases between. The CDR3 covers 14 residues. CDR3 amino acids: CSADRGTEKDTQYF. The CDR3 coding sequence is TGCAGTGCCGATCGCGGGACAGAAAAAGATACGCAGTATTTT.

This clonotype was seen repeatedly, ten times or more. V is TRBV28 and J is TRBJ2-1; 7 bases align to TRBD1. The CDR3 totals 13 residues. Germline-derived CDR1 and CDR2 are MDHEN and SYDVKM. After removal of 10 bases from V and 3 bases from J, the junction contained 6 bases not matched to a gene. The CDR3 spells CANQTGIYNEQFF. The CDR3 bases are TGTGCCAACCAGACAGGGATCTACAATGAGCAGTTCTTC.

This clonotype was counted between two and nine times. The V and J genes are TRBV29-1 and TRBJ1-2; weak D call: TRBD1 (6 bases). The germline V gene encodes CDR1 SQVTM and CDR2 ANQGSEA. This CDR3 has 13 amino acids. With 7 bases removed from V and 1 base from J, the gap between germline ends came to 13 bases. This CDR3 reads CSGSTGDNYGYTF. CDR3 sequence (DNA): TGCAGCGGATCGACAGGAGATAACTATGGCTACACCTTC.

V is TRBV27 and J is TRBJ2-5; 9 bases are a match to TRBD2. CDR3 length: 15 amino acids. Germline assignment: CDR1 MNHEY and CDR2 SMNVEV (reference sequence). The V segment lost 8 bases and the J segment 6 bases; nucleotides outside the gene matches: 13. Written as DNA, the CDR3 is TGTGCCAGCTCCTCACCCGAGCGGGGGGTAAAGACCCAGTACTTC. Translation gives CASSSPERGVKTQYF.